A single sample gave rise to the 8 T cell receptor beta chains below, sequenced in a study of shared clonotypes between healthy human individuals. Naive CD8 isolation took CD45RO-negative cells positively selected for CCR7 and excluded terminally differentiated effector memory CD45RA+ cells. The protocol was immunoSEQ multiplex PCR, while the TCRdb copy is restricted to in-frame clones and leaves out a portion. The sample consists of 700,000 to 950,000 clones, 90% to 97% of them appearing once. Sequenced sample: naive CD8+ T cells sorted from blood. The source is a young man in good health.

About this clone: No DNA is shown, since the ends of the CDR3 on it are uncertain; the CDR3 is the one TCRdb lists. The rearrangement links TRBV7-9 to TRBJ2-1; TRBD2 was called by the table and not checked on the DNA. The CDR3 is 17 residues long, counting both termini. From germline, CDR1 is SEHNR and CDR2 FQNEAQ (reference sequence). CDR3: CASSPRRAGSGGYEQFF.

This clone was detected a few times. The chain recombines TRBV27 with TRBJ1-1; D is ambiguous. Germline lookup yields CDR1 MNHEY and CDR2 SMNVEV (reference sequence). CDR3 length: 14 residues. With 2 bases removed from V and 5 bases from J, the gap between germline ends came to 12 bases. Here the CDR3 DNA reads TGTGCCAGCAGTTTAAAGGGTGTACGGACTGAAGCTTTCTTT. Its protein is CASSLKGVRTEAFF.

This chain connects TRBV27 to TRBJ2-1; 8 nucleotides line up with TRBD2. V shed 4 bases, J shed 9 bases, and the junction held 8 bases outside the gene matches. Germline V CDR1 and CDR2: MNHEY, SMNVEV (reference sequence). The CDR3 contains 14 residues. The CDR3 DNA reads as TGTGCCAGCAGTTCGGGACTAGTAATATCTGAGCAGTTCTTC. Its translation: CASSSGLVISEQFF.

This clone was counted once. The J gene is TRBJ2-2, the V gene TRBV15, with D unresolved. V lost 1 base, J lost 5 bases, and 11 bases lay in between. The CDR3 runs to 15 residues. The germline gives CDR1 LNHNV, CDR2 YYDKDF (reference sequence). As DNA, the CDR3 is TGTGCCACCAGCAGAGCGGCCGGATGGACCGGGGAGCTGTTTTTT. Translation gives CATSRAAGWTGELFF. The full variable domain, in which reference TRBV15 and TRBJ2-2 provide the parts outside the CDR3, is DAMVIQNPRYQVTQFGKPVTLSCSQTLNHNVMYWYQQKSSQAPKLLFHYYDKDFNNEADTPDNFQSRRPNTSFCFLDIRSPGLGDTAMYLCATSRAAGWTGELFFGEGSRLTVL.

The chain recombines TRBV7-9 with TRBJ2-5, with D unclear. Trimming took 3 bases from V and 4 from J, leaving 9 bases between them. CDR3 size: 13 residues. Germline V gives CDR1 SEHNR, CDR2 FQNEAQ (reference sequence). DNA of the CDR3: TGTGCCAGCAGCTTCGAGAGGCGAGAGACCCAGTACTTC. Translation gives CASSFERRETQYF.

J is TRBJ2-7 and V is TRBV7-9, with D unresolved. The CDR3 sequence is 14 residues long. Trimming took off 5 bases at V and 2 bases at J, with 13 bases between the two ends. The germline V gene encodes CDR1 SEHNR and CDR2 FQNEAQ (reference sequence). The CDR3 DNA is TGTGCCAGCAGCCCTCTTGCCAGCGCCTACGAGCAGTACTTC. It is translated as CASSPLASAYEQYF. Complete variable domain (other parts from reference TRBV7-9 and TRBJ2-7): DTGVSQNPRHKITKRGQNVTFRCDPISEHNRLYWYRQTLGQGPEFLTYFQNEAQLEKSRLLSDRFSAERPKGSFSTLEIQRTEQGDSAMYLCASSPLASAYEQYFGPGTRLTVT.

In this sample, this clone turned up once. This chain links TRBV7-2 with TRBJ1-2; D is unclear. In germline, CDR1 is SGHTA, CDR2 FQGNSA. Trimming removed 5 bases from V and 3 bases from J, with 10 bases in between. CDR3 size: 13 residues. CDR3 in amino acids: CASSLPRDYGYTF. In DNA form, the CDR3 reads TGTGCCAGCAGCCTCCCCCGGGACTATGGCTACACCTTC.

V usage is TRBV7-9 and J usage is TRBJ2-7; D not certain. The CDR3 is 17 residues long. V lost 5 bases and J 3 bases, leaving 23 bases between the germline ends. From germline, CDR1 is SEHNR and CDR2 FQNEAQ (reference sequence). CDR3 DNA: TGTGCCAGCAGCCCACAAAGACGCCTTTATCAGATCTACGAGCAGTACTTC. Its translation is CASSPQRRLYQIYEQYF.